This T cell receptor beta chain was recorded in a study of graft-versus-host responses after intestinal transplantation. Some clones are missing from TCRdb's copy, which holds only in-frame ones; the method was immunoSEQ multiplex PCR. The sample carries about 69,000 clones, about nine tenths recorded once. In germline, CDR1 is MNHEY, CDR2 SVGAGI. There are 13 residues in the CDR3. Trimming removed 0 bases at V and 6 bases at J, with 8 bases between. The sequenced sample was bone marrow, obtained 734 days after intestinal transplantation. The origin of this receptor is a human patient who received an intestinal transplant, so some T cells may come from the graft donor. The rearrangement joins TRBV6-5 to TRBJ2-5; D not certain. The CDR3 nucleotides are TGTGCCAGCAGTTACTCACCAGAGCAGACCCAGTACTTC. Amino acids: CASSYSPEQTQYF.